The 25 T cell receptor beta chains below were found in one sample sequenced in a study of CD8+ T cells in alopecia areata. Sequencing relied on a cDNA template that was reverse transcribed from extracted RNA. Using immunoSEQ multiplex PCR, the repertoire was profiled, and TCRdb retains in-frame clones only, with some absent. This sample yields 150,000 or so clones, of which approximately 60% are seen a single time; around 4.8% belongs to the top ten. The sequenced sample consisted of CD4+ T cells sorted from blood. The receptors were gathered from a human donor in good health.

This clone was seen only once. The CDR3 spells CARGSGKSYNEQFF. CDR3 nucleotides: TGTGCCAGGGGGAGCGGAAAGTCCTACAATGAGCAGTTCTTC. The chain joins TRBV2 to TRBJ2-1; weak D call: TRBD2 (5 bases). There are 14 residues in the CDR3. CDR1 is SNHLY and CDR2 is FYNNEI in the germline V gene. V lost 9 bases, J lost 1 base, and 13 bases lay in between.

The chain links TRBV30 to TRBJ1-1; 7 nucleotides agree with TRBD1. The V segment lost 0 bases and the J segment 4 bases; nucleotides outside the gene matches: 2. The CDR3 runs to 13 residues. Germline loops: CDR1 GTSNPN, CDR2 SVGIG (reference sequence). The CDR3 sequence is CAWSVRTGTEAFF. The CDR3 coding sequence is TGTGCCTGGAGTGTACGGACAGGCACTGAAGCTTTCTTT.

The chain recombines TRBV7-3 with TRBJ2-3; 11 bases map to TRBD2. This CDR3 contains 14 residues. CDR1 is SGHTA and CDR2 is FQGTGA in the germline V gene. With 2 bases clipped from V and 5 bases from J, the junction kept 0 bases outside the gene matches. CDR3 region: CASSLGLAGDTQYF. The CDR3 bases are TGTGCCAGCAGCTTAGGACTAGCGGGAGATACGCAGTATTTT.

The chain couples TRBV5-1 to TRBJ2-3; no clear D. The V end lost 4 bases, the J end lost 0 bases, and 15 bases lay between the germline ends. The germline V gene encodes CDR1 SGHRS and CDR2 YFSETQ. This CDR3 is built from 16 residues. The CDR3 sequence is CASSSSEIRSTDTQYF. The DNA of the CDR3 is TGCGCCAGCAGCAGTTCCGAGATTAGAAGCACAGATACGCAGTATTTT.

In its sample, this clone was seen a few times. The rearrangement links TRBV28 to TRBJ2-5; D unclear. Looked up from germline, CDR1 is MDHEN and CDR2 is SYDVKM. V gave up 8 bases and J gave up 5 bases, with 15 bases separating them. The CDR3 contains 13 residues. CDR3 protein: CASSASFEETQYF. CDR3 DNA sequence: TGTGCCAGCTCGGCCTCCTTCGAGGAGACCCAGTACTTC.

This clone was found a few times. The CDR3 DNA reads as TGTGCCAGCGGACCAACTAGCGGGAGTCGTACCGGGGAGCTGTTTTTT. Translated, it gives CASGPTSGSRTGELFF. The chain links TRBV2 to TRBJ2-2; TRBD2 matches at 11 bases. Losses at the gene ends were 8 bases for V and 5 bases for J; bases not matched to a gene: 10. The CDR3 loop spans 16 amino acids. Germline V gene data show CDR1 as SNHLY and CDR2 as FYNNEI.

The chain links TRBV13 to TRBJ2-3; tentatively, D is TRBD1 (6 bases). The CDR3 runs to 14 residues. Germline lookup yields CDR1 PRHDT and CDR2 FYEKMQ (reference sequence). The V end lost 0 bases, the J end lost 6 bases, and 10 bases lay between the germline ends. CDR3 nucleotide sequence: TGTGCCAGCAGCTTAGGTGGGACAATGGATACGCAGTATTTT. This encodes CASSLGGTMDTQYF.

This clone has more than one count but fewer than ten. The chain employs TRBV5-1 and TRBJ1-1; D possibly corresponds to TRBD1 (5 bases). CDR3 size: 15 residues. Deletions cut 5 bases from V and 3 bases from J, with 17 bases between. Germline CDR1 is SGHRS and CDR2 is YFSETQ. CDR3 DNA sequence: TGCGCCAGCAGGCTTAAACTGGGACCGGACACTGAAGCTTTCTTT. Encoded protein: CASRLKLGPDTEAFF.

The chain carries TRBV23-1 and TRBJ1-5; 8 bases match TRBD1. TRBV23-1 is placed among ORFs of uncertain function. Trimming cost V 6 bases and J 0 bases; bases outside gene matches: 4. The CDR3 runs to 15 residues. CDR3 nucleotide sequence: TGCGCCAGCAGGGACAGGGCTAATAGCAATCAGCCCCAGCATTTT. Translation gives CASRDRANSNQPQHF.

The chain carries TRBV6-5 and TRBJ2-2; D not certain. V lost 5 bases and J lost 6, with 7 bases in between. The germline V gene encodes CDR1 MNHEY and CDR2 SVGAGI. The CDR3 consists of 12 residues. The CDR3 coding sequence is TGTGCCAGCAGTCCCAGAGCCGGGGAGCTGTTTTTT. Residues: CASSPRAGELFF.

J is TRBJ1-1 and V is TRBV11-2, with D possibly matching TRBD1 (5 bases). Germline V gene data show CDR1 as SGHAT and CDR2 as FQNNGV. This CDR3 contains 15 residues. With 5 bases removed from V and 5 bases from J, the gap between germline ends came to 18 bases. The CDR3 loop is CASSPRMQGNTEAFF. CDR3 sequence (DNA): TGTGCCAGCAGCCCTAGGATGCAGGGTAATACTGAAGCTTTCTTT.

This clone was counted only a few times. This sequence joins TRBV7-9 and TRBJ2-5; TRBD2 agrees at 15 bases. Trimming took 5 bases from V and 0 from J; bases not matched to a gene: 7. Germline assignment: CDR1 SEHNR and CDR2 FQNEAQ (reference sequence). The CDR3 sequence is 18 residues long. The CDR3: CASSLRTSGREYQETQYF. Here the CDR3 DNA reads TGTGCCAGCAGCCTCAGGACTAGCGGGAGGGAGTACCAAGAGACCCAGTACTTC.

The chain employs TRBV25-1 and TRBJ1-1, with unresolved D. Per the germline V gene, CDR1 is MGHDK and CDR2 is SYGVNS. CDR3 length: 14 amino acids. Trimming took 0 bases from V and 1 from J, leaving 6 bases between them. DNA for the CDR3: TGTGCCAGCAGTGAATATGGAAGGAACACTGAAGCTTTCTTT. Translated: CASSEYGRNTEAFF.

This chain links TRBV29-1 with TRBJ2-1, with 7 nucleotides matching TRBD2. With 7 bases clipped from V and 3 bases from J, the junction kept 9 bases outside the gene matches. The CDR3 consists of 14 residues. The germline CDR1 and CDR2 sequences are SQVTM and ANQGSEA. CDR3 region: CSESSGGLYNEQFF. The CDR3 nucleotides are TGCAGCGAGTCTAGCGGAGGCCTCTACAATGAGCAGTTCTTC.

This chain links TRBV16 with TRBJ1-2; D is uncertain. The germline V and J ends were trimmed by 4 bases and 0 bases, with 12 bases remaining between them. The CDR3 totals 15 residues. The germline CDR1 and CDR2 sequences are KGHSY and FQNENV. For the CDR3, the DNA is TGTGCCAGCAGCCCAGAGAGACAAACTAACTATGGCTACACCTTC. Its translation is CASSPERQTNYGYTF.

The chain combines TRBV5-4 with TRBJ2-5, with TRBD1 matching over 8 bases. From germline, CDR1 is SGHNT and CDR2 YYREEE (reference sequence). V was clipped by 6 bases and J by 2 bases; unmatched bases: 6. The CDR3 length is 14 residues. In nucleotides, the CDR3 is TGTGCCAGCACCGAGACAGGGGCGCAAGAGACCCAGTACTTC. Protein: CASTETGAQETQYF. The whole variable domain, remainder taken from reference TRBV5-4 and TRBJ2-5, is ETGVTQSPTHLIKTRGQQVTLRCSSQSGHNTVSWYQQALGQGPQFIFQYYREEENGRGNFPPRFSGLQFPNYSSELNVNALELDDSALYLCASTETGAQETQYFGPGTRLLVL.

This clone has just a few counts. This sequence joins TRBV29-1 and TRBJ1-2, with D possibly matching TRBD1 (5 bases). Trimming removed 2 bases from V and 13 bases from J, with 20 bases in between. The CDR3 totals 13 residues. Germline CDR1 is SQVTM and CDR2 is ANQGSEA. Here the CDR3 reads CSVESGPSFWSTF. CDR3 sequence (DNA): TGCAGCGTTGAATCGGGACCGAGCTTTTGGTCCACCTTC. Full variable domain (outside the CDR3, taken from reference TRBV29-1 and TRBJ1-2): SAVISQKPSRDICQRGTSLTIQCQVDSQVTMMFWYRQQPGQSLTLIATANQGSEATYESGFVIDKFPISRPNLTFSTLTVSNMSPEDSSIYLCSVESGPSFWSTFGSGTRLTVV.

This clone came up a few times. This chain joins TRBV2 and TRBJ2-1; 12 bases map to TRBD2. Germline V gene lookup returns CDR1 SNHLY and CDR2 FYNNEI. After removal of 8 bases from V and 9 bases from J, the junction contained 11 bases not matched to a gene. The CDR3 totals 15 residues. DNA of the CDR3: TGTGCCAGCTCACGTACTAGCGGGAGGTCCGGTGAGCAGTTCTTC. Its translation: CASSRTSGRSGEQFF.

The J gene is TRBJ2-7, the V gene TRBV5-1; 7 bases are shared with TRBD1. The V and J ends lost 3 bases and 5 bases, in that order; junction bases with no gene match: 8. This CDR3 comprises 14 residues. CDR1 and CDR2 from the germline V gene are SGHRS and YFSETQ. The CDR3 sequence is CASSSATGAHEQYF. In DNA form, the CDR3 reads TGCGCCAGCAGCTCGGCTACAGGGGCCCACGAGCAGTACTTC.

V is TRBV29-1 and J is TRBJ2-5, with D possibly being TRBD1 or TRBD2 (5 bases each). The DNA matches TRBJ2-7 better at its end, which makes the J call doubtful. CDR1 is SQVTM, CDR2 ANQGSEA, per germline. The CDR3 has 12 residues. The DNA for the CDR3 is TGCAGCGTCGGTTCCGGGACGTACGAGCAGTACTTC. Encoded protein: CSVGSGTYEQYF.

The rearrangement uses TRBV6-5 and TRBJ2-7; 7 bases match TRBD1. The V gene end was trimmed by 5 bases and the J gene end by 6 bases; junction bases not matched to a gene: 7. The CDR3 loop spans 13 amino acids. CDR1 MNHEY and CDR2 SVGAGI come from the germline V gene. The DNA of the CDR3 is TGTGCCAGCAGTCGAGACAGGGTGGCCGAGCAGTACTTC. Its translation is CASSRDRVAEQYF.

The rearrangement links TRBV4-2 to TRBJ2-3, with D tentatively TRBD1 (6 bases). Germline CDR1 is LGHNA and CDR2 is YNFKEQ. The CDR3 covers 16 residues. The V gene lost 0 bases and the J gene lost 1 base, with 11 bases spanning the gap. The chain's CDR3 is CASSQDRGQRTDTQYF. DNA for the CDR3: TGTGCCAGCAGCCAAGATAGGGGACAACGCACAGATACGCAGTATTTT.

The chain uses TRBV11-2 and TRBJ2-3, with 10 bases matching TRBD2. This CDR3 has 14 amino acids. CDR1 and CDR2 from the germline V gene are SGHAT and FQNNGV. The V and J ends lost 7 bases and 2 bases, in that order; junction bases with no gene match: 3. The CDR3 region is CASTLAGDTDTQYF. DNA of the CDR3: TGTGCCAGCACTCTAGCGGGGGACACAGATACGCAGTATTTT. Based on the CDR3 plus reference TRBV11-2 and TRBJ2-3, the full variable domain is EAGVAQSPRYKIIEKRQSVAFWCNPISGHATLYWYQQILGQGPKLLIQFQNNGVVDDSQLPKDRFSAERLKGVDSTLKIQPAKLEDSAVYLCASTLAGDTDTQYFGPGTRLTVL.

This clone was seen a few times. Within the sample, other DNA sequences also encode this same CDR3. The chain joins TRBV27 to TRBJ2-3, with 8 bases identical to TRBD2. Trimming at V came to 6 bases and at J to 2 bases, leaving 4 bases not matched to a gene. CDR1 and CDR2 from the germline V gene are MNHEY and SMNVEV (reference sequence). This CDR3 has 14 residues. The CDR3 spells CASRPSGYTDTQYF. The CDR3 DNA reads as TGTGCCAGCAGGCCTAGCGGGTACACAGATACGCAGTATTTT.

This sequence joins TRBV4-2 and TRBJ2-1; 11 bases align to TRBD2. This CDR3 region has 15 residues. V gave up 6 bases and J gave up 7 bases; unmatched junction bases: 8. CDR1 and CDR2 (germline): LGHNA, YNFKEQ. The CDR3 protein is CASSPPPSGRNEQFF. DNA of the CDR3: TGTGCCAGCAGTCCTCCCCCTAGCGGGAGGAATGAGCAGTTCTTC.